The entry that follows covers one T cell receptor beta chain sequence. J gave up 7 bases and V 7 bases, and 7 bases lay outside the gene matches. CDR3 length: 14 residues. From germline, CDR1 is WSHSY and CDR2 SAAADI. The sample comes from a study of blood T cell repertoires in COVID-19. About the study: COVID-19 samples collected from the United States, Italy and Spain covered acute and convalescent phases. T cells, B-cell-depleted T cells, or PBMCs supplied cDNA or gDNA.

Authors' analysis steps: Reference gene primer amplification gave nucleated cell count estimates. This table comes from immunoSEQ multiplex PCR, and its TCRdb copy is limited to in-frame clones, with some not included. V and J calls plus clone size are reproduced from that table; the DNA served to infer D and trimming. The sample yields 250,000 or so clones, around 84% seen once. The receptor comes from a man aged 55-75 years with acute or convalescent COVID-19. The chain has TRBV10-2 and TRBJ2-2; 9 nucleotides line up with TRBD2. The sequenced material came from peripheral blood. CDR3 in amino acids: CASMGLALDGELFF. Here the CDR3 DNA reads TGCGCCAGCATGGGACTAGCCCTGGACGGGGAGCTGTTTTTT.